A selection of T cell receptor beta chains follows, all from one sample in a study of T cell repertoires in cytomegalovirus infection. TCRdb called the reads again in MiXCR, with one record for every CDR3 protein. The table lists approximately 43,000 distinct CDR3 sequences, about 20% of them singletons. Their specific antigens are unknown. The sequencing input was PBMCs, sequenced either directly or after in vitro stimulation (not recorded which). The receptors were gathered from a human donor in good health (CMV status not recorded). Some clones in this sample may be carry-over from other donors' samples. The CDR3 runs from the conserved cysteine through the conserved F or W. Each record gives: clone size, D gene, CDR3 length, J gene, V gene, CDR3 protein, CDR3 DNA. The D gene is left open where the match is weak. Expanded clones are given a class, and other clones once, few, many or no size at all.

many	.	16	TRBJ1-2	TRBV14	CASSQKGVRSEGGYTF	TGTGCCAGCAGCCAAAAAGGGGTCCGGTCGGAGGGTGGCTACACCTTC
.	.	16	TRBJ2-7	TRBV5-6	CASSPTQGAYSYEQYF	TGTGCCAGCAGCCCCACACAGGGAGCGTACTCCTACGAGCAGTACTTC
few	TRBD2	16	TRBJ2-1	TRBV24-1	CATSDSRLAGYNEQFF	TGTGCCACCAGTGATTCACGACTAGCGGGGTACAATGAGCAGTTCTTC
many	.	14	TRBJ1-1	TRBV20-1	CSARGGSVNTEAFF	TGCAGTGCTAGGGGCGGGTCAGTGAACACTGAAGCTTTCTTT
.	TRBD1	14	TRBJ1-6	TRBV27	CASRPTGGNSPLHF	TGTGCCAGCAGACCCACAGGGGGAAATTCACCCCTCCACTTT
.	TRBD2	16	TRBJ2-3	TRBV7-8	CASSLAPAGDGDTQYF	TGTGCCAGCAGCTTAGCGCCCGCGGGAGACGGGGATACGCAGTATTTT
large	TRBD1	15	TRBJ1-2	TRBV6-5	CASSRQGGGNYGYTF	TGTGCCAGCAGTAGACAGGGAGGAGGGAACTATGGCTACACCTTC
.	.	16	TRBJ2-1	TRBV2	CASKGGGALSGNEQFF	TGTGCCAGCAAGGGGGGGGGGGCCCTCTCCGGCAATGAGCAGTTCTTC
many	.	14	TRBJ1-1	TRBV19	CASAWGRGNTEAFF	TGTGCCAGTGCCTGGGGCAGGGGAAACACTGAAGCTTTCTTT
few	.	15	TRBJ1-5	TRBV6-6	CASSYGGGSNQPQHF	TGTGCCAGCAGTTACGGGGGAGGGAGCAATCAGCCCCAGCATTTT
.	TRBD1	15	TRBJ1-1	TRBV6-5	CASNSWDRADTEAFF	TGTGCCAGCAACTCCTGGGACAGGGCCGACACTGAAGCTTTCTTT
.	.	16	TRBJ2-2	TRBV2	CASSEKSLGNTGELFF	TGTGCCAGCAGTGAAAAGTCGCTGGGGAACACCGGGGAGCTGTTTTTT
few	.	12	TRBJ2-3	TRBV20-1	CSARGMGNTQYF	TGCAGTGCTAGAGGGATGGGGAATACGCAGTATTTT
few	TRBD1	16	TRBJ2-3	TRBV7-9	CASSPRQGWDTDTQYF	TGTGCCAGCAGCCCCCGACAGGGGTGGGACACAGATACGCAGTATTTT
few	.	13	TRBJ2-2	TRBV6-2/TRBV6-3	CASSGAASGELFF	TGTGCCAGCTCCGGCGCGGCGTCCGGGGAGCTGTTTTTT
once	TRBD1	13	TRBJ2-3	TRBV7-2	CASGRQGADTQYF	TGTGCCAGCGGCAGACAGGGTGCAGATACGCAGTATTTT
few	.	16	TRBJ1-1	TRBV11-1	CASSLVSGAGGTEAFF	TGTGCCAGCAGCTTAGTATCGGGGGCAGGAGGCACTGAAGCTTTCTTT
few	.	15	TRBJ1-1	TRBV15	CATSRDRARGTEAFF	TGTGCCACCAGCAGAGATAGGGCTAGGGGTACTGAAGCTTTCTTT
few	TRBD1	14	TRBJ1-5	TRBV18	CASSYRGQDQPQHF	TGTGCCAGCTCATACAGGGGGCAGGATCAGCCCCAGCATTTT
many	.	12	TRBJ1-5	TRBV20-1	CSARYGDQPQHF	TGCAGTGCTAGGTACGGAGATCAGCCCCAGCATTTT
many	TRBD2	15	TRBJ2-3	TRBV5-4	CASSWGGDLTDTQYF	TGTGCCAGCAGCTGGGGAGGGGACTTGACAGATACGCAGTATTTT
.	.	14	TRBJ1-2	TRBV5-1	CASSLGEESNGYTF	TGCGCCAGCAGCTTGGGTGAGGAATCTAATGGCTACACCTTC
few	.	15	TRBJ1-1	TRBV28	CASSLSQTLNTEAFF	TGTGCCAGCAGTTTAAGCCAGACTTTGAACACTGAAGCTTTCTTT
few	.	14	TRBJ1-5	TRBV6-2/TRBV6-3	CASRSYLSNQPQHF	TGTGCCAGCCGTTCGTACCTTAGCAATCAGCCCCAGCATTTT
.	.	14	TRBJ1-5	TRBV19	CASSIWRSNQPQHF	TGTGCCAGTAGTATATGGAGAAGCAATCAGCCCCAGCATTTT
.	.	14	TRBJ2-2	TRBV7-2	CASGKAGVTGELFF	TGTGCCAGCGGTAAAGCGGGTGTCACCGGGGAGCTGTTTTTT
.	TRBD1	14	TRBJ2-1	TRBV19	CASRPHRGRDEQFF	TGTGCCAGTAGACCTCACAGGGGTAGGGATGAGCAGTTCTTC
.	TRBD1	17	TRBJ2-7	TRBV19	CASSMGTGVWAPYEQYF	TGTGCCAGTAGTATGGGCACAGGGGTATGGGCCCCCTACGAGCAGTACTTC
many	.	14	TRBJ1-3	TRBV27	CASSLARSGNTIYF	TGTGCCAGCAGTTTAGCCAGGTCTGGAAACACCATATATTTT
.	.	14	TRBJ2-7	TRBV29-1	CSVVQGGVGYEQYF	TGCAGCGTTGTACAGGGAGGAGTCGGCTACGAGCAGTACTTC
few	TRBD1	13	TRBJ1-5	TRBV19	CASEGQGYQPQHF	TGTGCCAGCGAAGGACAGGGGTATCAGCCCCAGCATTTT
few	.	15	TRBJ1-1	TRBV20-1	CSARDPGALNTEAFF	TGCAGTGCTAGAGATCCGGGGGCTTTGAACACTGAAGCTTTCTTT
many	.	13	TRBJ2-1	TRBV7-2	CASSLLGDNEQFF	TGTGCCAGCAGCTTACTAGGTGACAATGAGCAGTTCTTC